One sample yielded the 16 T cell receptor beta chains listed below, sequenced in a study of T cell repertoires in cytomegalovirus infection. Their recognized antigens are unknown. TCRdb used MiXCR to reprocess the reads, holding one entry per CDR3 protein. This table holds around 570,000 distinct CDR3 sequences, about 39% found once. Sequences were derived from cultured PBMCs, sampled from culture after CMV antigen stimulation. The source of these receptors is a human donor in good health (CMV status not recorded). Some clones in this sample may be carry-over from other donors' samples.

V usage is TRBV12-3 or TRBV12-4 and J usage is TRBJ1-1; weak D call: TRBD1 (6 bases). This CDR3 region has 14 residues. V was pared by 3 bases and J by 4 bases, with 12 bases between. The CDR3 here is CASSFRDTGTEAFF. In DNA form, the CDR3 reads TGTGCCAGCAGTTTCCGGGACACGGGCACTGAAGCTTTCTTT.

This clonotype appeared once. This rearrangement joins TRBV6-1 to TRBJ2-3; TRBD2 matches 11 bases. The CDR3 covers 16 residues. J was trimmed by 6 bases and V by 7 bases; bases with no gene match: 12. Germline CDR1 is MNHNS and CDR2 is SASEGT. This CDR3 reads CASTTRLAGGLDTQYF. DNA for the CDR3: TGTGCCAGCACCACCCGTCTAGCGGGAGGTCTGGATACGCAGTATTTT.

The sample holds one count of this clonotype. This sequence joins TRBV4-1 and TRBJ1-2; D is uncertain. Germline loops: CDR1 MGHRA, CDR2 YSYEKL. Trimming removed 4 bases from V and 2 bases from J, with 14 bases in between. CDR3 length: 15 amino acids. The CDR3 loop reads CASSPTRTENYGYTF. CDR3 coding DNA: TGCGCCAGCAGCCCCACACGGACTGAGAACTATGGCTACACCTTC.

Only a few counts were recorded for this clonotype. V gene TRBV12-3 or TRBV12-4 combines with J gene TRBJ1-5; D is unclear. The CDR3 is made up of 13 amino acids. Trimming pared 4 bases from V and 0 bases from J, leaving 4 bases between. CDR3 sequence reads: CASSYGSNQPQHF. Written as DNA, the CDR3 is TGTGCCAGCAGTTATGGTAGCAATCAGCCCCAGCATTTT.

The V gene is TRBV19, the J gene TRBJ1-2; weak D call: TRBD1 (6 bases). CDR1 and CDR2 from the germline V gene are LNHDA and SQIVND (reference sequence). V shed 3 bases and J shed 8 bases, with 16 bases lying between them. The CDR3 is 14 residues long. CDR3 coding DNA: TGTGCCAGTAGTATTGTGGGGGCCCGGGTCGGCTACACCTTC. Translation: CASSIVGARVGYTF.

Here the CDR3 reads CASSLTGQGLAETQYF. The CDR3 DNA is TGTGCCAGCAGCCTTACGGGACAGGGGTTAGCCGAGACCCAGTACTTC. J is TRBJ2-5 and V is TRBV11-2; 10 bases are a match to TRBD1. The junction had 11 bases not matched to a gene; V was cut back by 5 bases and J by 5 bases. This CDR3 comprises 16 residues. Germline CDR1 SGHAT, CDR2 FQNNGV.

This clonotype was recorded a few times. The chain links TRBV6-5 to TRBJ2-2; 10 bases fit TRBD1. This CDR3 is built from 15 residues. In germline, CDR1 is MNHEY, CDR2 SVGAGI. The trim removed 6 bases at V and 2 bases at J, leaving 3 bases unmatched. This CDR3 is CASRRDRGNTGELFF. CDR3 in DNA: TGTGCCAGCAGGAGGGACAGGGGAAACACCGGGGAGCTGTTTTTT.

This chain connects TRBV11-2 to TRBJ2-3; no reliable D call. The CDR3 covers 14 residues. The germline V gene has CDR1 SGHAT and CDR2 FQNNGV. Trimming pared 10 bases from V and 0 bases from J, leaving 14 bases between. The CDR3 is CATKGGFSTDTQYF. The DNA of the CDR3 is TGTGCCACCAAGGGCGGCTTCAGCACAGATACGCAGTATTTT.

Only a few counts were recorded for this clonotype. The CDR3, as DNA: TGTGCCAGTAGTTGGCGCGACGGCCCATACAATGAGCAGTTCTTC. This gives the protein CASSWRDGPYNEQFF. The chain is built from TRBV19 and TRBJ2-1, with D uncertain. There are 15 residues in the CDR3. Germline assignment: CDR1 LNHDA and CDR2 SQIVND (reference sequence). Trimming left V 5 bases short and J 4 bases short, with 15 bases between.

The sample holds one count of this clonotype. It may be a read error: a sequence one base away is much more abundant. CDR3 coding DNA: TGTGCCAGCAGCTTAGCCCTAGAGGGGGGTTACTCCTACAATGAGCAGTTCTTC. It yields the protein CASSLALEGGYSYNEQFF. This rearrangement joins TRBV11-2 to TRBJ2-1; D possibly uses TRBD1 or TRBD2 (6 bases each). The V and J ends lost 1 base and 0 bases respectively, with 16 bases between them. This CDR3 region has 18 residues. Germline CDR1 and CDR2: SGHAT and FQNNGV.

This clonotype was detected a few times. This chain uses TRBV20-1 with TRBJ2-5, with D perhaps matching TRBD1 or TRBD2 (5 bases each). The CDR3 has 11 amino acids. V lost 7 bases to trimming and J lost 7 bases, with 13 bases between them. CDR1 and CDR2 (germline): DFQATT, SNEGSKA (reference sequence). The CDR3 protein is CSGNGDVTQYF. The CDR3 bases are TGCAGTGGGAACGGGGACGTGACCCAGTACTTC.

The DNA for the CDR3 is TGTGCCAGCAGCTTCCGAAGGACAGGAGCTCGGGAGCAGTACTTC. Protein sequence: CASSFRRTGAREQYF. The chain uses TRBV7-2 and TRBJ2-7; TRBD1 matches 7 bases. CDR3 length: 15 residues. The V gene end was trimmed by 3 bases and the J gene end by 7 bases; junction bases not matched to a gene: 12. Per the germline V gene, CDR1 is SGHTA and CDR2 is FQGNSA.

This clonotype was recorded a few times. The V call is TRBV20-1, the J call TRBJ2-1, with D unresolved. The germline gives CDR1 DFQATT, CDR2 SNEGSKA (reference sequence). The CDR3 totals 13 residues. The V gene lost 7 bases and the J gene lost 0 bases, with 10 bases spanning the gap. The CDR3 DNA reads TGCAGTGGCGGCCGCAGCTCCTACAATGAGCAGTTCTTC. Encoded protein: CSGGRSSYNEQFF.

The chain has TRBV6-2 or TRBV6-3 and TRBJ2-7; D possibly corresponds to TRBD2 (5 bases). CDR1 is MNHEY and CDR2 is SVGEGT in the germline V gene. V dropped 2 bases and J dropped 6 bases, with 14 bases sitting between them. The CDR3 covers 14 residues. The CDR3: CASSYRPPAGEQYF. The CDR3 DNA follows: TGTGCCAGCAGTTACCGGCCCCCCGCGGGCGAGCAGTACTTC.

This clonotype turned up a few times. This sequence joins TRBV7-2 and TRBJ2-1; 11 bases are a match to TRBD2. The V gene's germline CDR1 is SGHTA and CDR2 FQGNSA. The CDR3 loop spans 19 amino acids. The ends lost 1 base at V and 5 bases at J; junction bases unmatched: 13. CDR3 sequence (DNA): TGTGCCAGCAGCTTAGACCCTAGCATTCTAGCGGGGGGCGACAATGAGCAGTTCTTC. Its protein is CASSLDPSILAGGDNEQFF.

V is TRBV7-2 and J is TRBJ1-2; D is unresolved. CDR1 SGHTA and CDR2 FQGNSA come from the germline V gene. Trimming took 5 bases from V and 8 from J, leaving 15 bases between them. The CDR3 covers 13 residues. CDR3 amino acids: CASSPSREEGYTF. Here the CDR3 DNA reads TGTGCCAGCAGCCCTAGTAGGGAGGAGGGCTACACCTTC.